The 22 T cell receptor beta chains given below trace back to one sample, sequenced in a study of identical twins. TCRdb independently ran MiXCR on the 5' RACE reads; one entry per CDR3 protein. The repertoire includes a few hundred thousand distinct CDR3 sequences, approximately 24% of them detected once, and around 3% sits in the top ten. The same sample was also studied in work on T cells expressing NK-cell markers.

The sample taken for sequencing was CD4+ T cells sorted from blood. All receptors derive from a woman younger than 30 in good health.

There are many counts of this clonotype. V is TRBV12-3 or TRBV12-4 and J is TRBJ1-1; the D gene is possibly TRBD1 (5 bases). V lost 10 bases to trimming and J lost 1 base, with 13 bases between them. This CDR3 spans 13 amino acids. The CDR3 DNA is TGTGCCACCGGAGGGGAGGCGAACACTGAAGCTTTCTTT. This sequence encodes CATGGEANTEAFF.

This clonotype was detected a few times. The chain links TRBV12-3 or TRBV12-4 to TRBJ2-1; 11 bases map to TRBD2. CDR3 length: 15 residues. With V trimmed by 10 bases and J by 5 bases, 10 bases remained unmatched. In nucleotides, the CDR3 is TGTGCCACCCGCGAGGGACTAGCGGAACACAATGAGCAGTTCTTC. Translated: CATREGLAEHNEQFF.

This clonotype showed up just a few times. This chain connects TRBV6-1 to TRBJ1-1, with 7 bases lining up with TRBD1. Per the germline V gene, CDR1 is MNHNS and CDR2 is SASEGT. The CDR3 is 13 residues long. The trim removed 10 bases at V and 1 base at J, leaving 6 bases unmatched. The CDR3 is CATSAGGNTEAFF. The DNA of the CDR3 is TGTGCCACATCCGCAGGGGGGAACACTGAAGCTTTCTTT.

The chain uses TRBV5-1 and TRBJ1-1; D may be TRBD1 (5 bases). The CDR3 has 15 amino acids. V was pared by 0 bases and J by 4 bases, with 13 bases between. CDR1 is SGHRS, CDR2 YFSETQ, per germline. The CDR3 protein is CASSLVWQGATEAFF. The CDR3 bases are TGCGCCAGCAGCTTGGTGTGGCAGGGAGCCACTGAAGCTTTCTTT.

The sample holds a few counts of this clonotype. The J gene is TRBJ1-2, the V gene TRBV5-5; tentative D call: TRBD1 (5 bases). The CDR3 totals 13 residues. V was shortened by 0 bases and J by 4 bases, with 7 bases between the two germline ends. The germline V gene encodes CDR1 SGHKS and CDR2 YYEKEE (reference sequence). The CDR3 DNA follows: TGTGCCAGCAGCTTGGGACAGACCTATGGCTACACCTTC. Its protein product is CASSLGQTYGYTF.

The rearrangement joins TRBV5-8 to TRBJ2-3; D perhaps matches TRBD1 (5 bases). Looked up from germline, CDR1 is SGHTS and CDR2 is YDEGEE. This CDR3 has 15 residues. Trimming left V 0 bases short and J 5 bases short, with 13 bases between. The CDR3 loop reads CASSLAPDRLDTQYF. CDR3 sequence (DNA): TGTGCCAGCAGCTTGGCCCCCGACAGATTAGATACGCAGTATTTT.

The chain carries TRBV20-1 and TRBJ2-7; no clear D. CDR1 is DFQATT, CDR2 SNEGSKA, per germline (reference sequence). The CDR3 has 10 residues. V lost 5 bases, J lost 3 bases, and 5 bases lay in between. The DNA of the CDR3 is TGCAGTGCTTGGAGCTACGAGCAGTACTTC. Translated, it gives CSAWSYEQYF.

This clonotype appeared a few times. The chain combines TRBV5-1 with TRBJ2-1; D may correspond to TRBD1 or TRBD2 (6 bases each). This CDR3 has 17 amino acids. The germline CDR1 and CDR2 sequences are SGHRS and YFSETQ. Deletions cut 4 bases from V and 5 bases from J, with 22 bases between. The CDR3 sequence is CASSGRLRRGPNNEQFF. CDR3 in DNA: TGCGCCAGCAGCGGACGACTCAGACGGGGGCCCAACAATGAGCAGTTCTTC.

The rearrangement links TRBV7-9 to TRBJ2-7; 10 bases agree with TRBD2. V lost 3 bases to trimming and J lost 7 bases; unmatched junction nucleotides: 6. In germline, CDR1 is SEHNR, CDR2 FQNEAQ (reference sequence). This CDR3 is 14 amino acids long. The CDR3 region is CASSFGSGRVEQYF. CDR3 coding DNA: TGTGCCAGCAGCTTCGGGAGCGGGAGGGTAGAGCAGTACTTC.

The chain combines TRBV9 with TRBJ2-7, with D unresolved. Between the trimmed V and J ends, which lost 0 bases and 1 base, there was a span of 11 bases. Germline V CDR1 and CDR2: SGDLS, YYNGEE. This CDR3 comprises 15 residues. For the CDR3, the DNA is TGTGCCAGCAGCGTAGGTGGGGATGAATCCTACGAGCAGTACTTC. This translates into CASSVGGDESYEQYF.

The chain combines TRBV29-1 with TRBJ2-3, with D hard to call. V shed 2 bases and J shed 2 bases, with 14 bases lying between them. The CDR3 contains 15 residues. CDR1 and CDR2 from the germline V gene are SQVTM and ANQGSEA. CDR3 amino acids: CSVENWQKNTDTQYF. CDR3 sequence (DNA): TGCAGCGTTGAAAATTGGCAAAAGAACACAGATACGCAGTATTTT.

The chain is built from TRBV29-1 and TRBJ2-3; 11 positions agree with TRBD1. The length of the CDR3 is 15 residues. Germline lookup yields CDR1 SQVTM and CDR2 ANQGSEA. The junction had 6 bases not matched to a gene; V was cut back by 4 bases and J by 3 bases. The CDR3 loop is CSVVRTGGLTDTQYF. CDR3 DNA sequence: TGCAGCGTTGTAAGGACAGGGGGCCTTACAGATACGCAGTATTTT.

The DNA for the CDR3 is TGCAGTGCTAGAGATGGGCAGGGCAATCAGCCCCAGCATTTT. Protein product: CSARDGQGNQPQHF. This chain uses TRBV20-1 with TRBJ1-5, with unresolved D. The CDR3 covers 14 residues. The germline V and J ends were trimmed by 0 bases and 2 bases, with 8 bases remaining between them. Germline V gives CDR1 DFQATT, CDR2 SNEGSKA (reference sequence).

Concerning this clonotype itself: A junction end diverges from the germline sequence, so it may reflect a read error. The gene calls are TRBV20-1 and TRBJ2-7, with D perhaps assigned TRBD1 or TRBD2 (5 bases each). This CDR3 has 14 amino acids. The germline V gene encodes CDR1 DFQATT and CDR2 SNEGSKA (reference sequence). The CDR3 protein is CSARGAEGAREQYF. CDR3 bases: TGCAGTGCCAGAGGGGCCGAAGGGGCGAGGGAGCAGTACTTC.

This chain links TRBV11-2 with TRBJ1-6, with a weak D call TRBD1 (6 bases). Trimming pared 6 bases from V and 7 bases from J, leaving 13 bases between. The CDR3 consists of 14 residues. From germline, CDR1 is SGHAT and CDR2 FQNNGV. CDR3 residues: CASSRGLGNSPLHF. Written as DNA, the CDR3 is TGTGCCAGCAGTAGGGGGTTAGGAAATTCACCCCTCCACTTT.

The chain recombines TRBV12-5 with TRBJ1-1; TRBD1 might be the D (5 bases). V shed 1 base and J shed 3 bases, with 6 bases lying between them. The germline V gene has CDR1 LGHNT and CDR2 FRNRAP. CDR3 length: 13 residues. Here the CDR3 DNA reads TGTGCTAGTGGTTTGGAGGGGCACACTGAAGCTTTCTTT. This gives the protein CASGLEGHTEAFF.

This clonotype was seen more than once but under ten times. This chain's CDR3 is CASSRAQGYEQYF. The CDR3 nucleotides read TGTGCCAGCTCCCGGGCCCAGGGCTACGAGCAGTACTTC. The rearrangement links TRBV18 to TRBJ2-7, with D maybe TRBD1 (5 bases). The CDR3 is 13 amino acids. The V gene lost 6 bases and the J gene lost 3 bases, with 12 bases spanning the gap. The germline gives CDR1 KGHSH, CDR2 LQKENI.

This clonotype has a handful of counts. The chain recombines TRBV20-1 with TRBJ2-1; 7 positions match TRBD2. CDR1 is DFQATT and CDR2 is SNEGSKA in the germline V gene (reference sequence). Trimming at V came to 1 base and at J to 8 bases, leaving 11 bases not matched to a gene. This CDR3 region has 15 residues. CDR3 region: CSARVLGRASDEQFF. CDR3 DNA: TGCAGTGCTAGAGTGCTGGGGAGGGCCTCGGATGAGCAGTTCTTC.

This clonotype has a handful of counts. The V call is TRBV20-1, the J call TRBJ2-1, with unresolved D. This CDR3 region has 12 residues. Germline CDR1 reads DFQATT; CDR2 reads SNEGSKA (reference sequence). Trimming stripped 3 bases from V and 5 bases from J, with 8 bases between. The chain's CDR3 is CSARWLHNEQFF. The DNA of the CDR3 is TGCAGTGCTAGGTGGCTCCACAATGAGCAGTTCTTC.

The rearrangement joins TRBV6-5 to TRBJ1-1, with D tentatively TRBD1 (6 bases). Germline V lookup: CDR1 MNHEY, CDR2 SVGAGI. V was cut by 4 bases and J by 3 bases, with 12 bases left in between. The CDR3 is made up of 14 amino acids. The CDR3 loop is CASSLEQGYTEAFF. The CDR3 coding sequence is TGTGCCAGCAGTTTGGAACAGGGTTACACTGAAGCTTTCTTT.

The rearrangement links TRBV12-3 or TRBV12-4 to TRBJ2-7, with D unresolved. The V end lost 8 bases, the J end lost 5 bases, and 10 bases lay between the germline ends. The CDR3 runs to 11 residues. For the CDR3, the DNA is TGTGCCAGCGCCCTCTGGGACGAGCAGTACTTC. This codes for CASALWDEQYF.

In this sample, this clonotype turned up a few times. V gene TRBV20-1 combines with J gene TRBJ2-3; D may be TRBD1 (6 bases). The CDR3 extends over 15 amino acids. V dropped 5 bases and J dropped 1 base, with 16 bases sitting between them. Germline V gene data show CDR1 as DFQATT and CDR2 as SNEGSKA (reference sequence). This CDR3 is CSALTTAGGTDTQYF. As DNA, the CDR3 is TGCAGTGCTCTAACCACAGCAGGGGGCACAGATACGCAGTATTTT.